This TCR beta chain emerged from a study of T-cell memory formation after mild COVID-19. Turning to the study itself: The TCR clusters were mostly specific to one donor.

Germline assignment: CDR1 MGHRA and CDR2 YSYEKL. This CDR3 comprises 18 residues. Losses at the gene ends were 0 bases for V and 0 bases for J; bases not matched to a gene: 5. 5'RACE, which relied on constant-segment primers, yielded TCR alpha and TCR beta cDNA libraries carrying sample barcodes and UMIs. TCRdb re-called the 5' RACE reads through MiXCR, storing one row per CDR3 protein. The sample yields some 150,000 distinct CDR3 sequences, roughly 19% seen once. This clonotype has a handful of counts. The sequence was collected from an adult woman who had mild COVID-19 (a few samples of this study predate the infection). Cell type and time point are not known. The chain combines TRBV4-1 with TRBJ2-3; TRBD2 matches 11 bases. Sequencing was carried out using PBMCs or a T cell subset sorted from them (not recorded which). The CDR3 region has the DNA TGCGCCAGCAGCCAAGATTGGGGGACTAGCGGCAGCACAGATACGCAGTATTTT. Translating gives CASSQDWGTSGSTDTQYF.